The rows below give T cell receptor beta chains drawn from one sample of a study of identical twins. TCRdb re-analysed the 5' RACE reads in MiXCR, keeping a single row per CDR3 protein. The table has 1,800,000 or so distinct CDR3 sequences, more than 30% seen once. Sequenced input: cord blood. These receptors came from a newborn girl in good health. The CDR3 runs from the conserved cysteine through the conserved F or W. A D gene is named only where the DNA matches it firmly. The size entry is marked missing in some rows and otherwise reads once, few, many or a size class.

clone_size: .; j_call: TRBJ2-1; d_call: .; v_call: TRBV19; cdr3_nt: TGTGCCAGTAGTCCTCGTCCCGGGAACAATGAGCAGTTCTTC; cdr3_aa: CASSPRPGNNEQFF
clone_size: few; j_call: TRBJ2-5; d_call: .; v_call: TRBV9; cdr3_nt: TGTGCCAGCAGCCCTGGCGGACCCCGGGGGACCCAGTACTTC; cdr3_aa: CASSPGGPRGTQYF
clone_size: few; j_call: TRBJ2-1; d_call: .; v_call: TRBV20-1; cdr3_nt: TGCAGTGCTATATACTACTCCTACAATGAGCAGTTCTTC; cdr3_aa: CSAIYYSYNEQFF
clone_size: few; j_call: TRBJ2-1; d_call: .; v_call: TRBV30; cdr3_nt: TGTGCCTGGAGCCAAAACAATGAGCAGTTCTTC; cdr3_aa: CAWSQNNEQFF
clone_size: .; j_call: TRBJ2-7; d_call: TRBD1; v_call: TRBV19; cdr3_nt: TGTGCCAGTAGTATAGGGGGACAGTCCTACGAGCAGTACTTC; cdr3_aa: CASSIGGQSYEQYF
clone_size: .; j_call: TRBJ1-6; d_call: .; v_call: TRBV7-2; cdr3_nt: TGTGCCAGCAGCTTAGTACGGACAGCACATTCACCCCTCCACTTT; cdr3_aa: CASSLVRTAHSPLHF
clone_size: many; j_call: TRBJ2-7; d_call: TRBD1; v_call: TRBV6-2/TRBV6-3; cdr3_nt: TGTGCCAGCAGTTACTGGGACAGATCTCACTCGAGCTCCTACGAGCAGTACTTC; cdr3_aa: CASSYWDRSHSSSYEQYF
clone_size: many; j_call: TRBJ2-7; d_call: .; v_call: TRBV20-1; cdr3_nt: TGCAGTGCGGCCCCACCCAACCACGAGCAGTACTTC; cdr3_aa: CSAAPPNHEQYF
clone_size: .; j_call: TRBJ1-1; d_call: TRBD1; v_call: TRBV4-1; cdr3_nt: TGCGCCAGCAGCCCGACAGGGCTTGGAGGTGAAGCTTTCTTT; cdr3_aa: CASSPTGLGGEAFF
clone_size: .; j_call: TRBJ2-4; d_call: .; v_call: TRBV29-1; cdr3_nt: TGCAGCGTAGCCAGGACAAACCTCAAAAACATTCAGTACTTC; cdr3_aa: CSVARTNLKNIQYF
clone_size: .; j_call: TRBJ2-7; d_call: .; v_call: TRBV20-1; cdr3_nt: TGCAGTGCTAGCCCTGCGGCCGTAAGCTCCTACGAGCAGTACTTC; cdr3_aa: CSASPAAVSSYEQYF
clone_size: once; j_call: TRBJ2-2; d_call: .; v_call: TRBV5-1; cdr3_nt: TGCGCCAGCAGCTCCTCCAGCGGATACACCGGGGAGCTGTTTTTT; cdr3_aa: CASSSSSGYTGELFF
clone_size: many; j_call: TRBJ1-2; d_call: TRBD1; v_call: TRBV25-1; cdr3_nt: TGTGCCAGCAGTGAATACCAAACCACAGGGGACGGTGGCTATGGCTACACCTTC; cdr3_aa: CASSEYQTTGDGGYGYTF
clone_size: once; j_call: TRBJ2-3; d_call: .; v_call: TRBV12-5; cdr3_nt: TGTGCTAGTGGTTTGGAAGATCCAAGCACAGATACGCAGTATTTT; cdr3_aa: CASGLEDPSTDTQYF
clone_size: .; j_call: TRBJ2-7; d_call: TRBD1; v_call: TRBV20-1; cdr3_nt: TGCAGTGCTAGGAGGGACAGGTCTCACGAGCAGTACTTC; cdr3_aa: CSARRDRSHEQYF
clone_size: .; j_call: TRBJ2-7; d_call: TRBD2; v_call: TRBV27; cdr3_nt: TGTGCCAGCACTAAACTTAGCGGGTCCTACGAGCAGTACTTC; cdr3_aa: CASTKLSGSYEQYF
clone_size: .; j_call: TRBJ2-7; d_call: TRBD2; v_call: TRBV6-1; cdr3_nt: TGTGCCAGCAGTGTGCCGGGACTACCAAACAATGAGCAGTACTTC; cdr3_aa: CASSVPGLPNNEQYF
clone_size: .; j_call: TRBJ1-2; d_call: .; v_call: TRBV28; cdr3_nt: TGTGCCAGCAGTTTACGCCCAGAATACTATGGCTACACCTTC; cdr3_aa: CASSLRPEYYGYTF
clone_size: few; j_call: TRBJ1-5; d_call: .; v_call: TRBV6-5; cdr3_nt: TGTGCCAGCAGTTACTCGAGACAACTTAGCAATCAGCCCCAGCATTTT; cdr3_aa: CASSYSRQLSNQPQHF
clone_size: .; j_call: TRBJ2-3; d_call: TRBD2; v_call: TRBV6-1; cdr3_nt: TGTGCCAGCAGTGACCCGGGACTAGCGGGAGGTAAAGATACGCAGTATTTT; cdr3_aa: CASSDPGLAGGKDTQYF
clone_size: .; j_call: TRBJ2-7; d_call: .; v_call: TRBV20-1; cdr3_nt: TGCAGTGCTGGACTCGGACAGTCCTACGAGCAGTACTTC; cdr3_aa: CSAGLGQSYEQYF
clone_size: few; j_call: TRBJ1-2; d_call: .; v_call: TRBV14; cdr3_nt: TGTGCCAGCAGCCAAGCCGCAGGGGCCTATGGCTACACCTTC; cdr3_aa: CASSQAAGAYGYTF
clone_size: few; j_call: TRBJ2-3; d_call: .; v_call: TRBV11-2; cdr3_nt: TGTGCCAGCAGCTTAGATTATAGACCTCTGATGCCAGATACGCAGTATTTT; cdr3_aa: CASSLDYRPLMPDTQYF
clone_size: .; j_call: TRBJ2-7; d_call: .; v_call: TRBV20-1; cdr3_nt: TGCAGTGCTTTGGGCGACAGCCCGTTCTCCTACGAGCAGTACTTC; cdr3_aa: CSALGDSPFSYEQYF
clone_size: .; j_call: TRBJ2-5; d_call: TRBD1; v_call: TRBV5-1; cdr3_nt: TGCGCCAGCAGCTGGGCCGGGACAGGGATGGAGACCCAGTACTTC; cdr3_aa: CASSWAGTGMETQYF
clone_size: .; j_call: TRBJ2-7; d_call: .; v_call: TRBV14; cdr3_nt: TGTGCCAGCAGCCAAGTGGGACGGGAGAACGAGCAGTACTTC; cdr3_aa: CASSQVGRENEQYF
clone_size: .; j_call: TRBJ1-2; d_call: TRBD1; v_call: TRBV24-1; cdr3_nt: TGTGCCACGGGACAGGGTGGCTACACCTTC; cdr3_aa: CATGQGGYTF
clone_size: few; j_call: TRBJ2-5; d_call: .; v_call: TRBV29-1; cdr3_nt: TGCAGCGTTCTGGAGGGGGTTCGAGAGACCCAGTACTTC; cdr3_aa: CSVLEGVRETQYF
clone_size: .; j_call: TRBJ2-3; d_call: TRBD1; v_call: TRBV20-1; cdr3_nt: TGCAGTGCTAGCCTTACGGGACAGGGGAGCACAGATACGCAGTATTTT; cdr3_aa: CSASLTGQGSTDTQYF
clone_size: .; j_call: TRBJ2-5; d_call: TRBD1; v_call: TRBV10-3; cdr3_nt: TGTGCCATCAGTGACCCCTTAGGACAGGGAGGAGAGACCCAGTACTTC; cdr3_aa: CAISDPLGQGGETQYF
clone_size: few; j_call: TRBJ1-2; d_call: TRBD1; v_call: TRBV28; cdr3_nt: TGTGCCAGCAGTTTACTGGACAGGGGGTGGTACTATGGCTACACCTTC; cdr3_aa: CASSLLDRGWYYGYTF
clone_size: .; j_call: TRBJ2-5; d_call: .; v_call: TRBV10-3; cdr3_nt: TGTGCCATCAGTGAGAGGTCTGCCGATGAGCAGTACTTC; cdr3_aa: CAISERSADEQYF
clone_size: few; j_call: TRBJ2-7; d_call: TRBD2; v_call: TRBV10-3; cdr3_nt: TGTGCCATCAGTGAGTCTAGCGGGGCCTACGAGCAGTACTTC; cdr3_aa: CAISESSGAYEQYF
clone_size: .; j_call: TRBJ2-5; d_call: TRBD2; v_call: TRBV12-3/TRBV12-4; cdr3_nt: TGTGCCAGCAGCACCTGGGTACTAGCGGGAGGGCTAGAGACCCAGTACTTC; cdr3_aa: CASSTWVLAGGLETQYF
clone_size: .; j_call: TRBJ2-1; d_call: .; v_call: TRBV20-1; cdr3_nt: TGCAGTGCTAGAAAGCGGGTCTCCTGCAATGAGCAGTTCTTC; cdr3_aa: CSARKRVSCNEQFF
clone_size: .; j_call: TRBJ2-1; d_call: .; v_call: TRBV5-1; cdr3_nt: TGCGCCAGCAGCTTGGCAAAAACCTACAATGAGCAGTTCTTC; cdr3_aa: CASSLAKTYNEQFF
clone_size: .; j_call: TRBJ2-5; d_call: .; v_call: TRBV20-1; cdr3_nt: TGCAGTGCTAGAGATCTTAGGTGGTGGTACTTC; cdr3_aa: CSARDLRWWYF
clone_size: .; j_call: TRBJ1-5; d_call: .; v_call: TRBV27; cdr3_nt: TGTGCCAGCACCTCCTTGCGAGGTCAGCCCCAGCATTTT; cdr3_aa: CASTSLRGQPQHF
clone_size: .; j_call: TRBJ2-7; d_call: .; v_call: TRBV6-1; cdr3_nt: TGTGCCTGCAGTGAAGTCGGTCTCACCGGGACTCAGTACTTC; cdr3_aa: CACSEVGLTGTQYF
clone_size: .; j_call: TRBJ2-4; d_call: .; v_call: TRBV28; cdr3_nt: TGTGCCAGCAGCCTCGAATATGGGGGACTAGCCAAAAACATTCAGTACTTC; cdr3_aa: CASSLEYGGLAKNIQYF
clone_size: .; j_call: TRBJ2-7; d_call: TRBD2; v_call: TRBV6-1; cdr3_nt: TGTGCCAGCAGGGTAGCGGGGGGTTATTACAATGAGCAGTACTTC; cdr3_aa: CASRVAGGYYNEQYF
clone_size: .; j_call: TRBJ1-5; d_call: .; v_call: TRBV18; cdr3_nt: TGTGCCAGCTCACCACCGGGACACACTAGCAATCAGCCCCAGCATTTT; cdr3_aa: CASSPPGHTSNQPQHF
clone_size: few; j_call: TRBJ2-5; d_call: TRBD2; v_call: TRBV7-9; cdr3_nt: TGTGCCAGCATTCCACGCCAGGAAGCGGGGGATAGGCTGGAGACCCAGTACTTC; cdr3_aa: CASIPRQEAGDRLETQYF
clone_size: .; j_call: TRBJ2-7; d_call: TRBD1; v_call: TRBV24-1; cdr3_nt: TGTGCCACCAGTGATAAAGGGGCAGGGGGCTCCTACGAGCAGTACTTC; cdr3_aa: CATSDKGAGGSYEQYF
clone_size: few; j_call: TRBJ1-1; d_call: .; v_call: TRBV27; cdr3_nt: TGTGCCAGCAGTTTATCGGCAGGTGCTAACACTGAAGCTTTCTTT; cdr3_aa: CASSLSAGANTEAFF
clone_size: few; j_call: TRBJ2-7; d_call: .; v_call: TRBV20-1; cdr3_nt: TGCAGTGCTAGCGGGGCGAACTACGAGCAGTACTTC; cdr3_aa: CSASGANYEQYF
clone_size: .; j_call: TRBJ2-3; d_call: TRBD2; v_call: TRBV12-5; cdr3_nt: TGTGCTAGTGGTTTGGGGACTAGCGCAGATACGCAGTATTTT; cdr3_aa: CASGLGTSADTQYF
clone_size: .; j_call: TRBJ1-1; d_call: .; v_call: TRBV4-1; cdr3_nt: TGCGCCAGCAGCCAGCCCTTAAGGGGGAACACTGAAGCTTTCTTT; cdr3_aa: CASSQPLRGNTEAFF